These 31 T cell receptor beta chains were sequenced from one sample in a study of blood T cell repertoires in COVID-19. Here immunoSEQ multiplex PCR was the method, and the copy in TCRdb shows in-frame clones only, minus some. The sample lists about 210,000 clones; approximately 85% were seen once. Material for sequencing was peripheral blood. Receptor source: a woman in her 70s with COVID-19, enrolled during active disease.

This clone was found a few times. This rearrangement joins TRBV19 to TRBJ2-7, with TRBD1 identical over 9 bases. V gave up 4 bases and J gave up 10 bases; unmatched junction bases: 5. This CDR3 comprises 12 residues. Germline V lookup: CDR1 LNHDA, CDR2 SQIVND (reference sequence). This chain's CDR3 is CASSTTGGLQYF. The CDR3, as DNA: TGTGCCAGTAGTACGACAGGGGGGCTCCAGTACTTC.

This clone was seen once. The DNA of the CDR3 is TGTGCCAGTAGTACCACCTCTATTGTGCCCTACGAGCAGTACTTC. It is translated as CASSTTSIVPYEQYF. The V gene is TRBV19, the J gene TRBJ2-7; no reliable D call. The CDR3 is made up of 15 amino acids. Germline V gene sequence: CDR1 LNHDA, CDR2 SQIVND (reference sequence). The germline V and J ends were trimmed by 4 bases and 2 bases, with 15 bases remaining between them.

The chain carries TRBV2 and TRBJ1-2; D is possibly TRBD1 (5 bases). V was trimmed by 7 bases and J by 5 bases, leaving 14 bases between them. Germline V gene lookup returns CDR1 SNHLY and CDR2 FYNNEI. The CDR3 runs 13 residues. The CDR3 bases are TGTGCCAGCACTGTACAGGATGATTATGGCTACACCTTC. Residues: CASTVQDDYGYTF.

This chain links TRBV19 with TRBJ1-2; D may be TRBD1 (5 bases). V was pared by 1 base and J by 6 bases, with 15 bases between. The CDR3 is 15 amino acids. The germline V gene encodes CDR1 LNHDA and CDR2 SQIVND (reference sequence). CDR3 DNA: TGTGCCAGTAGTATAGGTAACGGCAGGGTGGATGGCTACACCTTC. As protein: CASSIGNGRVDGYTF.

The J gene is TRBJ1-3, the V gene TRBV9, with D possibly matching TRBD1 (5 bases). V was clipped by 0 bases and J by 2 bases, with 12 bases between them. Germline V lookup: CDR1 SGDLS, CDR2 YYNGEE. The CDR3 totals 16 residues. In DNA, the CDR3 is TGTGCCAGCAGCGTAGGTGGAACAGGAGCTGGAAACACCATATATTTT. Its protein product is CASSVGGTGAGNTIYF.

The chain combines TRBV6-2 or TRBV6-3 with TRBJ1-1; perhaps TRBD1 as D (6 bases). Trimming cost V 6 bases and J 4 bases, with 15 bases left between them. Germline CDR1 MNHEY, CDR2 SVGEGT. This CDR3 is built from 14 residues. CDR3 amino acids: CASSPTGWGTEAFF. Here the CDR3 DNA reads TGTGCCAGCAGCCCTACAGGGTGGGGCACTGAAGCTTTCTTT.

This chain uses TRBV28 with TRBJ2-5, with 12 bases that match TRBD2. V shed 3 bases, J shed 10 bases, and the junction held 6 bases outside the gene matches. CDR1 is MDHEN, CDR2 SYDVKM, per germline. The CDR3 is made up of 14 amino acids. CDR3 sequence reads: CASSLTSGSKSQYF. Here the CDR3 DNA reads TGTGCCAGCAGTTTGACTAGCGGGAGTAAGAGCCAGTACTTC.

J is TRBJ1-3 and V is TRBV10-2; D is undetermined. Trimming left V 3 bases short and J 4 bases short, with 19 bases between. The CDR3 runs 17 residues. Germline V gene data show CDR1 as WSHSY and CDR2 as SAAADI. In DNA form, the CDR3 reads TGCGCCAGCAGTGATGCGAGGGCGGGAAGTCTGGGAAACACCATATATTTT. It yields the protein CASSDARAGSLGNTIYF.

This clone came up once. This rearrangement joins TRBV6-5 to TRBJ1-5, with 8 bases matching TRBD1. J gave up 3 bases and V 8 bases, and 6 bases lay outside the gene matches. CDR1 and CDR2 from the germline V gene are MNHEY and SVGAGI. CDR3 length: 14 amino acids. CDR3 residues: CASRPGGLNQPQHF. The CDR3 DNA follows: TGTGCCAGCCGTCCAGGGGGCCTCAATCAGCCCCAGCATTTT.

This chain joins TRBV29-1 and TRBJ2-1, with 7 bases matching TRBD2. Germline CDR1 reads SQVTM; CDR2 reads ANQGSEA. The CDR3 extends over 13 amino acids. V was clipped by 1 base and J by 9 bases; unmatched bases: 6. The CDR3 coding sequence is TGCAGCGTTGAAGCGGGAGGCCGGGGTGAGCAGTTCTTC. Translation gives CSVEAGGRGEQFF.

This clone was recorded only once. In DNA, the CDR3 is TGTGCCAGCAGTGTCGGGGGGACCTCGGGTGAGACCCAGTACTTC. Its translation: CASSVGGTSGETQYF. The rearrangement links TRBV2 to TRBJ2-5, with 7 bases fitting TRBD2. Germline-derived CDR1 and CDR2 are SNHLY and FYNNEI. Trimming took 4 bases from V and 5 from J; bases not matched to a gene: 10. The CDR3 is 15 residues long. Combining the CDR3 with reference TRBV2 and TRBJ2-5 gives the whole variable domain EPEVTQTPSHQVTQMGQEVILRCVPISNHLYFYWYRQILGQKVEFLVSFYNNEISEKSEIFDDQFSVERPDGSNFTLKIRSTKLEDSAMYFCASSVGGTSGETQYFGPGTRLLVL.

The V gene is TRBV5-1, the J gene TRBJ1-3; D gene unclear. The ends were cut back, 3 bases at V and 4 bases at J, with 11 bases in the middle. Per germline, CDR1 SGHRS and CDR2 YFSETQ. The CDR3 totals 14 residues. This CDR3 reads CASSSTSLGNTIYF. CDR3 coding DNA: TGCGCCAGCAGCTCGACATCTTTAGGAAACACCATATATTTT.

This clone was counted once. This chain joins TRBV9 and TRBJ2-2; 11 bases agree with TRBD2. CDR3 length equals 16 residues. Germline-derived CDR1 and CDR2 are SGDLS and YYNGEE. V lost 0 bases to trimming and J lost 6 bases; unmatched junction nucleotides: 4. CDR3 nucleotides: TGTGCCAGCAGCGTAGTGTCTAGCGGGAGGTCCGGGGAGCTGTTTTTT. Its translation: CASSVVSSGRSGELFF. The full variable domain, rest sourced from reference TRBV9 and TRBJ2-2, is DSGVTQTPKHLITATGQRVTLRCSPRSGDLSVYWYQQSLDQGLQFLIQYYNGEERAKGNILERFSAQQFPDLHSELNLSSLELGDSALYFCASSVVSSGRSGELFFGEGSRLTVL.

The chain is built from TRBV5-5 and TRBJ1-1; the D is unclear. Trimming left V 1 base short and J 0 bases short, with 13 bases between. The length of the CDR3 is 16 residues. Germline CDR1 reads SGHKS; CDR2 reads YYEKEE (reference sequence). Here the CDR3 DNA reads TGTGCCAGCAGCTTGTCGCCGGGGTTCATGAACACTGAAGCTTTCTTT. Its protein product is CASSLSPGFMNTEAFF.

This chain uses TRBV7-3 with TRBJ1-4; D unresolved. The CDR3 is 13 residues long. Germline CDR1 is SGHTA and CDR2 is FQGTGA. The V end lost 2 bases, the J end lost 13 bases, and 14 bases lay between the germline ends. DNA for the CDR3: TGTGCCAGCAGCTTAGATCGTGGCGGAGCACTGTTTTTT. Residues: CASSLDRGGALFF.

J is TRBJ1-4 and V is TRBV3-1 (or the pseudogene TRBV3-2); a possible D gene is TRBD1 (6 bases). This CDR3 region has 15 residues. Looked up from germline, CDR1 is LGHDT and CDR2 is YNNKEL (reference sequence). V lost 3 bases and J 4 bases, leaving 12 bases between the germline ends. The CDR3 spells CASSQNRDNNEKLFF. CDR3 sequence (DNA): TGTGCCAGCAGCCAGAACAGGGATAATAATGAAAAACTGTTTTTT.

This chain's CDR3 is CASSSPRESETQYF. DNA for the CDR3: TGTGCCAGCAGCTCACCCAGGGAATCGGAGACCCAGTACTTC. This chain uses TRBV7-3 with TRBJ2-5, with D possibly matching TRBD1 (5 bases). V lost 4 bases and J lost 5, with 14 bases in between. Per the germline V gene, CDR1 is SGHTA and CDR2 is FQGTGA. The CDR3 is 14 residues long. The whole variable domain, filled in from reference TRBV7-3 and TRBJ2-5, reads GAGVSQTPSNKVTEKGKYVELRCDPISGHTALYWYRQSLGQGPEFLIYFQGTGAADDSGLPNDRFFAVRPEGSVSTLKIQRTERGDSAVYLCASSSPRESETQYFGPGTRLLVL.

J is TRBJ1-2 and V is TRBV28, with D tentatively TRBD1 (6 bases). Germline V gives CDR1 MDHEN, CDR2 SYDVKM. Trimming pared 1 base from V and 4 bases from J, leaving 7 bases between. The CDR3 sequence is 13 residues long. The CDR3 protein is CASSLSGAYGYTF. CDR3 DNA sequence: TGTGCCAGCAGTTTATCAGGGGCCTATGGCTACACCTTC.

CDR3 loop: CASSRQGSQPQHF. CDR3 DNA: TGTGCCAGCAGCCGACAGGGATCTCAGCCCCAGCATTTT. This sequence joins TRBV3-1 (or the pseudogene TRBV3-2) and TRBJ1-5; 7 bases align to TRBD1. This CDR3 region has 13 residues. Germline V CDR1 and CDR2: LGHDT, YNNKEL (reference sequence). Germline trimming cut 4 bases from V and 6 bases from J; bases unmatched to any gene: 3.

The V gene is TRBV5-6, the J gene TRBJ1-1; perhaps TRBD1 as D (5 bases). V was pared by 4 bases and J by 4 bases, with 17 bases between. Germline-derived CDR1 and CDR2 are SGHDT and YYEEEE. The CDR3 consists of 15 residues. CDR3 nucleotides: TGTGCCAGCAGCCGGAACGGGGGTAGTGGCACTGAAGCTTTCTTT. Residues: CASSRNGGSGTEAFF. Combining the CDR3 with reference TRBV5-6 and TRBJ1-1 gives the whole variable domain DAGVTQSPTHLIKTRGQQVTLRCSPKSGHDTVSWYQQALGQGPQFIFQYYEEEERQRGNFPDRFSGHQFPNYSSELNVNALLLGDSALYLCASSRNGGSGTEAFFGQGTRLTVV.

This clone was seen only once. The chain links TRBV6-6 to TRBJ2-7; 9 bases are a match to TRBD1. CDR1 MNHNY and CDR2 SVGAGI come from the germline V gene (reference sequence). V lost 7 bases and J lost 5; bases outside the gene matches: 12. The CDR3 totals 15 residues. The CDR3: CASNTGQGMRNEQYF. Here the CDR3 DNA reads TGTGCCAGCAATACCGGACAGGGGATGAGGAACGAGCAGTACTTC.

The DNA of the CDR3 is TGTGCCAGCAGCCCCGACAGGCTCTATGGCTACACCTTC. It codes for CASSPDRLYGYTF. The rearrangement links TRBV11-2 to TRBJ1-2; possible D gene TRBD1, 6 bases. V shed 5 bases and J shed 4 bases, with 11 bases lying between them. This CDR3 is 13 amino acids long. Per the germline V gene, CDR1 is SGHAT and CDR2 is FQNNGV.

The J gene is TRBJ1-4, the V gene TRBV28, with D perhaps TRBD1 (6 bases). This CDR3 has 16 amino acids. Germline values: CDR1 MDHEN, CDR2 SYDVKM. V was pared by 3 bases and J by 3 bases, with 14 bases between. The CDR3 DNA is TGTGCCAGCAGTTTCCGCACAGGGTCGGCTAATGAAAAACTGTTTTTT. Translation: CASSFRTGSANEKLFF.

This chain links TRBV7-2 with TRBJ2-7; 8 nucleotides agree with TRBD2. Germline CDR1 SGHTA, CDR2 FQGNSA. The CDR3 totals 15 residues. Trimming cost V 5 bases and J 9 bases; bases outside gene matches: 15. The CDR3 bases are TGTGCCAGCAGCGCCAACTCCGGGACTAGTTCACGGCAGTACTTC. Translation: CASSANSGTSSRQYF.

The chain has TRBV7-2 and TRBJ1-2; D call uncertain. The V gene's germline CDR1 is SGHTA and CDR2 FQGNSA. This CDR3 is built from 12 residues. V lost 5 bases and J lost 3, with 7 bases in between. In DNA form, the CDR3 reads TGTGCCAGCAGCCAACGCGACTATGGCTACACCTTC. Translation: CASSQRDYGYTF.

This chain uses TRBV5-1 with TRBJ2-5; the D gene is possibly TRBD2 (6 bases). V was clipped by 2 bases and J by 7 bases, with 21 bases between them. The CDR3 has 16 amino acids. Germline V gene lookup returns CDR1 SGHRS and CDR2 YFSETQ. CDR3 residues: CASSFSSGTELRTQYF. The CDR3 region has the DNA TGCGCCAGCAGCTTTTCCTCCGGGACTGAGTTGAGGACCCAGTACTTC.

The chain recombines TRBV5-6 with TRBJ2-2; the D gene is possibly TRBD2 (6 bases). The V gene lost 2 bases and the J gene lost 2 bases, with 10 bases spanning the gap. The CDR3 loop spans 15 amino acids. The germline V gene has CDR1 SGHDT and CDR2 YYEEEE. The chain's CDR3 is CASSLWDFNTGELFF. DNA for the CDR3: TGTGCCAGCAGCTTATGGGACTTCAACACCGGGGAGCTGTTTTTT.

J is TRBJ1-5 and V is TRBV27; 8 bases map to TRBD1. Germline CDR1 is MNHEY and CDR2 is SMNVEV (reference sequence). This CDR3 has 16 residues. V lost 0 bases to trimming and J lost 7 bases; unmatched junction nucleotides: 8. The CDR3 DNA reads TGTGCCAGCAGTTTATCTGGCAGGGGGCGAGGACAGCCCCAGCATTTT. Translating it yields CASSLSGRGRGQPQHF.

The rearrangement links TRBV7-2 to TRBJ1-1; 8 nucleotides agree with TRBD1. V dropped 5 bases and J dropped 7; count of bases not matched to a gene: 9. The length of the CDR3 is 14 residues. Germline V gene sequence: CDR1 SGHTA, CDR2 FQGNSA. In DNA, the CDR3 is TGTGCCAGCAGCCCCCGGGTGGGACAGGATGAAGCTTTCTTT. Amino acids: CASSPRVGQDEAFF.

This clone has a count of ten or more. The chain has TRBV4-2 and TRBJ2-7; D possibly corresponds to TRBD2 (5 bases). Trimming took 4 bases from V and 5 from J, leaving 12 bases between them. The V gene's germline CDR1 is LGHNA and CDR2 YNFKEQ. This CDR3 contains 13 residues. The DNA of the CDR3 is TGTGCCAGCAGCCTTTACGTCGGGAACGAGCAGTACTTC. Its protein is CASSLYVGNEQYF.

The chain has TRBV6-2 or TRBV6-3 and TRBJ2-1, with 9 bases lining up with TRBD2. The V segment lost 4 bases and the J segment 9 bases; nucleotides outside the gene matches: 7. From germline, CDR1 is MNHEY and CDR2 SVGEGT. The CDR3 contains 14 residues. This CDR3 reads CASSLAGGRIEQFF. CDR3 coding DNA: TGTGCCAGCAGTTTGGCGGGAGGGCGTATTGAGCAGTTCTTC.